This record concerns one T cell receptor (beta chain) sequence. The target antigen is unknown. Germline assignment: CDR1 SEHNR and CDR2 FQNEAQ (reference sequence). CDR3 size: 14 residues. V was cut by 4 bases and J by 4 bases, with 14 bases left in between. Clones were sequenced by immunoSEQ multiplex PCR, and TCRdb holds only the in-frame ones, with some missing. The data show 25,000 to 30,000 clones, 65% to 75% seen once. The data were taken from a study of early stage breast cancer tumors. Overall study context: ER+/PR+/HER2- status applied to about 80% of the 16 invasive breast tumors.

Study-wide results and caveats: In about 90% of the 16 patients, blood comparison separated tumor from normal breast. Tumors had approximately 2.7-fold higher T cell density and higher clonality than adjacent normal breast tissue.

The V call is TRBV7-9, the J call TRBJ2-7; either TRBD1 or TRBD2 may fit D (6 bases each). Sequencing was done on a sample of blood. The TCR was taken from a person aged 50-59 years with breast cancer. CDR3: CASSSGGNLYEQYF. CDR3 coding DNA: TGTGCCAGCAGCTCCGGGGGCAACCTATACGAGCAGTACTTC.